The 7 T cell receptor beta chains reported below all come from one sample, sequenced in a study of sequential checkpoint blockade in melanoma (dated by TCRdb to the late 2010s). The treatment or condition label on this specimen signifies: randomized to nivolumab then ipilimumab (arm A) or the reverse (arm B). Receptor amplification or capture employed the immunoSEQ multiplex PCR assay. The source is immuneACCESS, and TCRdb retained only in-frame sequences with V and J called. Part of the clones is not carried over; for the studies checked, unresolved V genes explain less than half of this, and the remainder is unexplained. The sample yields several thousand clones; roughly 69% were counted once. Under 70% of the sample is in the top ten clones. The material was CD8+ T cells sorted from blood (inferred from file names), obtained from a patient given nivolumab and ipilimumab in sequence. The origin of the receptors is a human donor with melanoma.

This clone was detected a few times. The chain uses TRBV21-1 and TRBJ1-1; TRBD1, the table's D call, was not compared with the DNA. TRBV21-1 is an annotated pseudogene. The CDR3 sequence is 14 residues long. As DNA, the CDR3 is TGTGCCTACCAGGGGCGCAGGGCGAACACTGAAGCTTTCTTT. Translated, it gives CAYQGRRANTEAFF.

To note about this clone: Without the conserved terminal phenylalanine or tryptophan, this CDR3 likely stems from a read error. It is unclear where the CDR3 begins or ends on the DNA, so no DNA is shown, and the CDR3 is as TCRdb lists it. This chain links TRBV6-5 with TRBJ1-2; the table assigns TRBD1, which was not confirmed against the DNA. The CDR3 is made up of 15 amino acids, end residues included. Germline CDR1 MNHEY, CDR2 SVGAGI. CDR3 sequence: CASSYSTGTAYGYPL.

This clone has just a few counts. The J gene is TRBJ1-3, the V gene TRBV19, with D unresolved. The CDR3 contains 12 residues. In germline, CDR1 is LNHDA, CDR2 SQIVND (reference sequence). V lost 10 bases, J lost 8 bases, and 15 bases lay in between. This CDR3 is CATSQRPDTIYF. For the CDR3, the DNA is TGTGCCACCTCCCAGCGGCCGGACACCATATATTTT.

V usage is TRBV6-1 and J usage is TRBJ2-7; perhaps TRBD2 as D (5 bases). The germline V gene has CDR1 MNHNS and CDR2 SASEGT. This CDR3 has 14 amino acids. V shed 5 bases and J shed 3 bases, with 14 bases lying between them. The CDR3 DNA reads TGTGCCAGCAGTCTACGTGGCGGGTTCTACGAGCAGTACTTC. This sequence encodes CASSLRGGFYEQYF.

The V gene is TRBV20-1, the J gene TRBJ2-7; D is unresolved. The CDR3 is 11 residues long. The ends were cut back, 8 bases at V and 0 bases at J, with 8 bases in the middle. Germline CDR1 is DFQATT and CDR2 is SNEGSKA (reference sequence). For the CDR3, the DNA is TGCAGTTCCCTCAGCTCCTACGAGCAGTACTTC. Amino acid sequence: CSSLSSYEQYF.

The chain is built from TRBV6-1 and TRBJ2-7; D remains ambiguous. The CDR3 covers 18 residues. Germline values: CDR1 MNHNS, CDR2 SASEGT. Deletions cut 0 bases from V and 5 bases from J, with 23 bases between. CDR3 loop: CASSEAEYWLVIPDEQYF. As DNA, the CDR3 is TGTGCCAGCAGTGAAGCCGAATACTGGCTAGTTATCCCCGACGAGCAGTACTTC.

The V call is TRBV4-2, the J call TRBJ1-1; 11 positions agree with TRBD1. The CDR3 covers 16 residues. Germline V gives CDR1 LGHNA, CDR2 YNFKEQ. Trimming cost V 0 bases and J 4 bases; bases outside gene matches: 4. This chain's CDR3 is CASSQEGQGAGTEAFF. The DNA of the CDR3 is TGTGCCAGCAGCCAAGAAGGACAGGGGGCAGGCACTGAAGCTTTCTTT.